The 9 T cell receptor beta chains below come from one sample, sequenced in a study of T cells in Graves' hyperthyroidism and ophthalmopathy. RNA transcripts gave rise to amplified TCR beta CDR3 regions. First-round RT-PCR of the TCR CDR3 relied on the HTBI primer set. TCRdb passed the multiplex PCR reads through MiXCR, listing each CDR3 protein once. This table has roughly 740,000 distinct CDR3 sequences, 16% appearing once. Sequencing was carried out using blood. The receptor source for this set is a man aged 18-30 years with Graves' hyperthyroidism.

This clonotype was observed a handful of times. The chain carries TRBV9 and TRBJ1-2; possibly TRBD1 for D (5 bases). CDR3 length equals 15 residues. With 4 bases removed from V and 0 bases from J, the gap between germline ends came to 13 bases. Germline CDR1 SGDLS, CDR2 YYNGEE. The CDR3 coding sequence is TGTGCCAGCAGCCCGGGACTTCCAGCTAACTATGGCTACACCTTC. The encoded protein is CASSPGLPANYGYTF.

This clonotype was picked up many times. The J gene is TRBJ2-1, the V gene TRBV12-3 or TRBV12-4; D assignment may be TRBD1 or TRBD2 (5 bases each). This CDR3 has 15 residues. Deletions cut 3 bases from V and 2 bases from J, with 11 bases between. CDR3 DNA: TGTGCCAGCAGTTTTTGGGACGCAGCCTACAATGAGCAGTTCTTC. Its protein is CASSFWDAAYNEQFF.

This clonotype came up many times. The chain recombines TRBV20-1 with TRBJ2-1; TRBD1 aligns across 12 bases. Germline V gene data show CDR1 as DFQATT and CDR2 as SNEGSKA (reference sequence). The CDR3 loop spans 14 amino acids. V lost 6 bases, J lost 6 bases, and 6 bases stayed unmatched. The CDR3 coding sequence is TGCAGTGCCCAAACGGGACAGGGGGCCAATGAGCAGTTCTTC. As protein: CSAQTGQGANEQFF.

This clonotype turned up a few times. The J gene is TRBJ2-3, the V gene TRBV28, with TRBD2 as a possible D gene (5 bases). Germline CDR1 MDHEN, CDR2 SYDVKM. The CDR3 has 18 residues. V was clipped by 2 bases and J by 1 base, with 19 bases between them. The CDR3 nucleotides read TGTGCCAGCAGTTTAATGACTATGAGGGAAGTAGGCACAGATACGCAGTATTTT. Translating gives CASSLMTMREVGTDTQYF.

The table lists this clonotype with many counts. The chain uses TRBV28 and TRBJ1-1; a weak D match, TRBD1 (6 bases). CDR3 length equals 14 residues. The V end was cut by 2 bases, the J end by 3 bases, with 10 bases between. CDR1 is MDHEN and CDR2 is SYDVKM in the germline V gene. CDR3 amino acids: CASSLRAGDTEAFF. Here the CDR3 DNA reads TGTGCCAGCAGTTTACGGGCAGGGGACACTGAAGCTTTCTTT.

This clonotype has ten or more counts. This chain uses TRBV7-2 with TRBJ2-7; TRBD1 is a possible D gene (6 bases). V was shortened by 5 bases and J by 6 bases, with 20 bases between the two germline ends. The germline CDR1 and CDR2 sequences are SGHTA and FQGNSA. The CDR3 sequence is 15 residues long. The CDR3, as DNA: TGTGCCAGCAGCCCTCTTGGGGACAATCCCCCCGAGCAGTACTTC. Encoded protein: CASSPLGDNPPEQYF.

The rearrangement uses TRBV5-8 and TRBJ1-2, with TRBD1 matching over 9 bases. Germline lookup yields CDR1 SGHTS and CDR2 YDEGEE. V shed 1 base, J shed 4 bases, and the junction held 8 bases outside the gene matches. This CDR3 comprises 16 residues. The CDR3 loop is CASSLKAGQGTYGYTF. CDR3 nucleotides: TGTGCCAGCAGCTTGAAGGCGGGACAGGGAACCTATGGCTACACCTTC.

This clonotype was observed at least ten times. The genes are TRBV7-2 and TRBJ2-1, with 8 bases identical to TRBD2. The germline V gene encodes CDR1 SGHTA and CDR2 FQGNSA. J gave up 7 bases and V 4 bases, and 6 bases lay outside the gene matches. This CDR3 has 14 amino acids. The CDR3 loop reads CASSSAGGPNEQFF. The CDR3 DNA is TGTGCCAGCAGCTCCGCGGGGGGACCTAATGAGCAGTTCTTC.

The V call is TRBV11-3, the J call TRBJ1-5, with 7 bases matching TRBD1. Germline assignment: CDR1 SGHNT and CDR2 YENEEA. The CDR3 sequence is 15 residues long. The CDR3 region is CAVPNRGDSNQPQHF. The CDR3, as DNA: TGTGCAGTGCCTAACAGGGGCGATAGCAATCAGCCCCAGCATTTT.